Sequencing of this TCR beta chain was carried out in a study of cytomegalovirus exposure and HLA in healthy donors. The study, taken as a whole, reports: TCR association rates varied by HLA locus in a later analysis, with DRB1 highest and HLA-C lowest. Several V segments, TRBV6-2 and TRBV6-3 among them, could not be told apart and were dropped. Previously analyzed data showed that most TCR beta V segments were productive at a frequency of about 90% or about 30%.

The PCR ran on 60 Vbeta and 13 Jbeta primers. Assay used: immunoSEQ multiplex PCR; TCRdb lists only in-frame clones, some missing. The sample carries tens of thousands of clones, 79% recorded once. CDR1 and CDR2 (germline): SEHNR, FQNEAQ (reference sequence). V lost 7 bases and J 3 bases, leaving 8 bases between the germline ends. CDR3 size: 12 residues. In the case of this clone: Its target is not known.

The rearrangement uses TRBV7-9 and TRBJ2-3; D not certain. The receptor was derived from a middle-aged woman in good health and CMV-seropositive. The sequenced sample was PBMCs. The CDR3 nucleotides are TGTGCCAGCATCCGGGTTACAGATACGCAGTATTTT. Its translation: CASIRVTDTQYF.